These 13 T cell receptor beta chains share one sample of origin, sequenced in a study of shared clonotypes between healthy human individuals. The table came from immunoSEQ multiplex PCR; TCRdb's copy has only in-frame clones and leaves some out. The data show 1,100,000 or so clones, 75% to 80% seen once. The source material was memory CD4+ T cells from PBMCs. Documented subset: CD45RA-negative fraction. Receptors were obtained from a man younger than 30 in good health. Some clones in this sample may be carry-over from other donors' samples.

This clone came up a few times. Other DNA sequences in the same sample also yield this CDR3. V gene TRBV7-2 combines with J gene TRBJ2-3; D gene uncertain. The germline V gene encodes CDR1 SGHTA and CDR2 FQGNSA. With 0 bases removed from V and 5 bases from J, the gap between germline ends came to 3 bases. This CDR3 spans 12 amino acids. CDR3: CASSLARDTQYF. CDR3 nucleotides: TGTGCCAGCAGCTTAGCGAGAGATACGCAGTATTTT.

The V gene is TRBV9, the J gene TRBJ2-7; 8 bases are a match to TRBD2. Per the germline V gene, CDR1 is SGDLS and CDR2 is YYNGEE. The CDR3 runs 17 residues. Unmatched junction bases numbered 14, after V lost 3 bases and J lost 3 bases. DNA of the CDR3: TGTGCCAGCAGCGACGGACTAGCAGGTTCAAAAGGCTACGAGCAGTACTTC. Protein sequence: CASSDGLAGSKGYEQYF.

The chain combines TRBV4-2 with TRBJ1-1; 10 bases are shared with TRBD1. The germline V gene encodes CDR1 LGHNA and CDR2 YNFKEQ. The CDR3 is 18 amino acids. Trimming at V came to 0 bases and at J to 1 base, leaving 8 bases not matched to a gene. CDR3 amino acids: CASSQESIGTGANTEAFF. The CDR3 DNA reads TGTGCCAGCAGCCAAGAATCGATTGGGACAGGGGCGAACACTGAAGCTTTCTTT.

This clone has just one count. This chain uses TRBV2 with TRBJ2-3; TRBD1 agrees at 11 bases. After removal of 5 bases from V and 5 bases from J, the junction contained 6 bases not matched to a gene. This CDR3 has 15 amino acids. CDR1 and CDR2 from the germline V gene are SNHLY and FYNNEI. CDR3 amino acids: CASSSDRGLGDTQYF. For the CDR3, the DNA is TGTGCCAGCAGTTCGGACAGGGGGCTCGGAGATACGCAGTATTTT. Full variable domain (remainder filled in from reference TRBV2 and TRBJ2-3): EPEVTQTPSHQVTQMGQEVILRCVPISNHLYFYWYRQILGQKVEFLVSFYNNEISEKSEIFDDQFSVERPDGSNFTLKIRSTKLEDSAMYFCASSSDRGLGDTQYFGPGTRLTVL.

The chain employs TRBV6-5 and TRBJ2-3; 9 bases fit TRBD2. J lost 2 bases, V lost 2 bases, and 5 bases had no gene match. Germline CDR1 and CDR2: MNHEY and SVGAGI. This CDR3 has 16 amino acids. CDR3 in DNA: TGTGCCAGCAGTTACGGGGCTAGCGGGAACACAGATACGCAGTATTTT. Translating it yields CASSYGASGNTDTQYF.

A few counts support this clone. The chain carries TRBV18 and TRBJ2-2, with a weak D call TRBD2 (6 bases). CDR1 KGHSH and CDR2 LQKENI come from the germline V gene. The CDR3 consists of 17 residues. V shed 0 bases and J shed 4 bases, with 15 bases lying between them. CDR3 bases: TGTGCCAGCTCACCACCCGGAAGCGAGGGAGGCACCGGGGAGCTGTTTTTT. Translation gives CASSPPGSEGGTGELFF.

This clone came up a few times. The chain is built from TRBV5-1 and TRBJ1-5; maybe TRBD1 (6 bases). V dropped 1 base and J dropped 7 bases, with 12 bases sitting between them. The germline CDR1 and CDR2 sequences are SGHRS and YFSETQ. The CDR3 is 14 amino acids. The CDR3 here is CASSLPGDGQPQHF. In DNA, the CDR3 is TGCGCCAGCAGCTTGCCAGGGGACGGGCAGCCCCAGCATTTT.

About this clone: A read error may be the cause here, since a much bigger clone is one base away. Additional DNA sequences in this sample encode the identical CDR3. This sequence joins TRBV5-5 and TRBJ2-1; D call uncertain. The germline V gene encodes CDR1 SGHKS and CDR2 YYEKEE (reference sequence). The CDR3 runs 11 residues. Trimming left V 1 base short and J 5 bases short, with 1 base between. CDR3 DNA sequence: TGTGCCAGCAGCTTGAACAATGAGCAGTTCTTC. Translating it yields CASSLNNEQFF.

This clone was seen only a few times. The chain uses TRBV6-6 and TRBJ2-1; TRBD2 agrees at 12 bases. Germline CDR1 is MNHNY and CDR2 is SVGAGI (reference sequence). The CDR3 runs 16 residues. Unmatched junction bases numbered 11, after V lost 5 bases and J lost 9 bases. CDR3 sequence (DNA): TGTGCCAGCAGTATTCTAGCGGGAGGGCGACGGATTGAGCAGTTCTTC. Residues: CASSILAGGRRIEQFF.

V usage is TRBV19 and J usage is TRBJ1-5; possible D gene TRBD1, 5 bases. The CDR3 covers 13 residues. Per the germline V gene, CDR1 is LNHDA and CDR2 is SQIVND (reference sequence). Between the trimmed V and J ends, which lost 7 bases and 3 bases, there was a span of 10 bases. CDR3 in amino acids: CASTVGTNQPQHF. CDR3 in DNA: TGTGCCAGTACCGTGGGGACCAATCAGCCCCAGCATTTT.

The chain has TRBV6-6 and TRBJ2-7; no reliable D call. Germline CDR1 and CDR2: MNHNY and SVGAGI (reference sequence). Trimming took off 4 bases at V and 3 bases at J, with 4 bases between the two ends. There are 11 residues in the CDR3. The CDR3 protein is CASSSDYEQYF. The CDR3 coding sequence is TGTGCCAGCAGTTCCGACTACGAGCAGTACTTC.

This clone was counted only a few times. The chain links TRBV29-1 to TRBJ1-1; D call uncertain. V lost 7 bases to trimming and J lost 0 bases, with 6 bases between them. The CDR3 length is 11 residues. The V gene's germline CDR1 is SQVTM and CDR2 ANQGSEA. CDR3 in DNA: TGCAGCGCGGGAGTGAACACTGAAGCTTTCTTT. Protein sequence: CSAGVNTEAFF.

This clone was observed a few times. The CDR3 DNA reads as TGTGCCAGTAGGCGAGCCTTAGGCACCGGGGAGCTGTTTTTT. This translates into CASRRALGTGELFF. The rearrangement links TRBV2 to TRBJ2-2; D not resolved. The V gene's germline CDR1 is SNHLY and CDR2 FYNNEI. The CDR3 runs 14 residues. V was shortened by 9 bases and J by 4 bases, with 15 bases between the two germline ends.